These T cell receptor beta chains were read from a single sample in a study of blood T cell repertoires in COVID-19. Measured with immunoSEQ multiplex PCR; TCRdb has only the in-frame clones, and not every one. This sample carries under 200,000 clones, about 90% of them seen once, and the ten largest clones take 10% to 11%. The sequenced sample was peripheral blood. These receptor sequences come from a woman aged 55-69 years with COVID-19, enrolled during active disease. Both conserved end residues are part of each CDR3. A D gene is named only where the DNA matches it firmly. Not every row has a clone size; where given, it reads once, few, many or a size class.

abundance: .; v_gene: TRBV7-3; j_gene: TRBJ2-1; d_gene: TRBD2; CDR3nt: TGTGCCAGCAGCCGGACTAGCCGAGGTAGTGAGCAGTTCTTC; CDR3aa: CASSRTSRGSEQFF
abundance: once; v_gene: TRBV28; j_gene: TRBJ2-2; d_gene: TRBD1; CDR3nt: TGTGCCAGCAGAGGACAGGGGGTGTACACCGGGGAGCTGTTTTTT; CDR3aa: CASRGQGVYTGELFF
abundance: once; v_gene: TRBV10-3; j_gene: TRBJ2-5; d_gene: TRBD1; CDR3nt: TGTGCCCTTAGACAGGGGCTCCAAGAGACCCAGTACTTC; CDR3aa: CALRQGLQETQYF
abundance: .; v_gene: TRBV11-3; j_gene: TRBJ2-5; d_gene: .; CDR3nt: TGTGCCAGCAGCTTAGGGCGGGCGGGGGAGACCCAGTACTTC; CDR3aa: CASSLGRAGETQYF
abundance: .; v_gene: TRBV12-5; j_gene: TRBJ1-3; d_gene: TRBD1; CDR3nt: TGTGCTAGTGGTTCACCCGGGACAGGCCGAAACACCATATATTTT; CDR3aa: CASGSPGTGRNTIYF
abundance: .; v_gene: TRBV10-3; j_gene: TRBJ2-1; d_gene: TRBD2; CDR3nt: TGTGCCATCAGTGGTGGCCGGACTAGCGGGTTTAATGAGCAGTTCTTC; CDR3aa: CAISGGRTSGFNEQFF
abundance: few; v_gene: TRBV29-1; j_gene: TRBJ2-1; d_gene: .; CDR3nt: TGCAGCGTGTTCTGGGGGCGTGAAGCTGAGCAGTTCTTC; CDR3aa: CSVFWGREAEQFF
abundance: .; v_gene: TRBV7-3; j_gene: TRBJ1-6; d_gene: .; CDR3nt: TGTGCCAGCAGCCCCGAGGGGGCCTATAATTCACCCCTCCACTTT; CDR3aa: CASSPEGAYNSPLHF
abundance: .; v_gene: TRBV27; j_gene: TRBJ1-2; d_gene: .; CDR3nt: TGTGCCAGCAGCCGAGTAGAACTTGGCTATGGCTACACCTTC; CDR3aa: CASSRVELGYGYTF
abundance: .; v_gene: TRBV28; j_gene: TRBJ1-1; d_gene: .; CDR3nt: TGTGCCAGCAGTAATCCCGCGAAATTTGGTGAAGCTTTCTTT; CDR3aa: CASSNPAKFGEAFF
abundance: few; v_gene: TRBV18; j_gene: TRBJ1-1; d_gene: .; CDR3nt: TGTGCCAGCTCACCGCTCAGGGAGAACACTGAAGCTTTCTTT; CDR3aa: CASSPLRENTEAFF
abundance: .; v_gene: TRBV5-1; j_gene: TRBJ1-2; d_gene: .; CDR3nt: TGCGCCAGCAGCTCCTGGTTCGCGGGGGTTAATGGCTACACCTTC; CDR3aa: CASSSWFAGVNGYTF
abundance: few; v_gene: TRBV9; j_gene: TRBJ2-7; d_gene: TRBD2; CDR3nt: TGTGCCAGCAGCTCATCCGGGACTAGCGGGATGGAGCAGTACTTC; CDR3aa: CASSSSGTSGMEQYF
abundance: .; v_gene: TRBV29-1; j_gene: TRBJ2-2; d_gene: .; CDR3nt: TGCAGCGTCAGGGGACCGGTGACCGGGGAGCTGTTTTTT; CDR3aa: CSVRGPVTGELFF
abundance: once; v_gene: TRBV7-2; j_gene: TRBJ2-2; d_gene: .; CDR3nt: TGTGCCAGCAGCTCGGGACTTAGCTCCCCCGGGGAGCTGTTTTTT; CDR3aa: CASSSGLSSPGELFF
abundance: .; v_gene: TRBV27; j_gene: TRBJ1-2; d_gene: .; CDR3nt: TGTGCCAGCCGTCGTGCCTCGGGGGTTAACTATGGCTACACCTTC; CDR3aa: CASRRASGVNYGYTF
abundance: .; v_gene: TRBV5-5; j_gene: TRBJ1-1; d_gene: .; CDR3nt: TGTGCCAGCAGCTTGAGCGGACAGATGAACACTGAAGCTTTCTTT; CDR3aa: CASSLSGQMNTEAFF
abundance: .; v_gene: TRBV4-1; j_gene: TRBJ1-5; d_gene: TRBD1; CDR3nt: TGCGCCAGCAGCCAAGGGCCGGGACAGGGCCAAAATAGCAATCAGCCCCAGCATTTT; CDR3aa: CASSQGPGQGQNSNQPQHF
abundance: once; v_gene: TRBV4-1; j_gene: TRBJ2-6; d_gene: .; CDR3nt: TGCGCCAGCAGCCAAGGGTTGGCAGGGAACTCTGGGGCCAACGTCCTGACTTTC; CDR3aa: CASSQGLAGNSGANVLTF
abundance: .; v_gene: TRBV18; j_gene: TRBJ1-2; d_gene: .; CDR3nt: TGTGCCAGCTCACCTCAGGGCTCTAACTATGGCTACACCTTC; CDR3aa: CASSPQGSNYGYTF
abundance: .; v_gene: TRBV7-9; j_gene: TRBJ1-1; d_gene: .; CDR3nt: TGTGCCAGCAGCTTATACAGGGAGATGAACACTGAAGCTTTCTTT; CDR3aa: CASSLYREMNTEAFF
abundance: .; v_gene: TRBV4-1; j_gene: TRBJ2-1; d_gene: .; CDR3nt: TGCGCCAGCAAATCAGGTAATGAGCAGTTCTTC; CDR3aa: CASKSGNEQFF
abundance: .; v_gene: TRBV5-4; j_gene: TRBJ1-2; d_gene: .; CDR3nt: TGTGCCAGCAGTCGACTCGGAGACTATGGCTACACCTTC; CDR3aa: CASSRLGDYGYTF
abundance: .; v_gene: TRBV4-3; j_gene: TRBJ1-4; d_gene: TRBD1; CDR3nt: TGCGCCAGCAGCCGATCCCGGGACAGGCCTAATGAAAAACTGTTTTTT; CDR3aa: CASSRSRDRPNEKLFF
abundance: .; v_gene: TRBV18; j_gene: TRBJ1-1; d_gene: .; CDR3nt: TGTGCCAGCTCACCACCGTCTTCTGAAGCTTTCTTT; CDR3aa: CASSPPSSEAFF
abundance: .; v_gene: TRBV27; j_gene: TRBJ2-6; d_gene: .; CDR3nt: TGTGCCAGCAGTTTGGCCTCTGGGGCCAACGTCCTGACTTTC; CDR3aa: CASSLASGANVLTF
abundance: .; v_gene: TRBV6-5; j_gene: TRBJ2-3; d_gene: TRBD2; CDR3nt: TGTGCCAGCACAAAGCGGGAGCCTAGCACAGATACGCAGTATTTT; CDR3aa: CASTKREPSTDTQYF
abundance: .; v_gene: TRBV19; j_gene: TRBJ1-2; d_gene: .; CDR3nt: TGTGCCAGTAGTATGACGACCCGGGGCTATGGCTACACCTTC; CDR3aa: CASSMTTRGYGYTF
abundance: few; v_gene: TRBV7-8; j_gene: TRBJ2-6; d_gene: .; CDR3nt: TGTGCCAGCAGCCTCACAGGGCTTGATTTCTCTGGGGCCAACGTCCTGACTTTC; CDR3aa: CASSLTGLDFSGANVLTF
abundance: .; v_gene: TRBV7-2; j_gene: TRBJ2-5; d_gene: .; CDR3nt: TGTGCCAGCAGCCCAACAAACAGGGTCGGGGAGACCCAGTACTTC; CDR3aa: CASSPTNRVGETQYF
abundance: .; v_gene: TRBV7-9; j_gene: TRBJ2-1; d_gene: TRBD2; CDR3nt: TGTGCCAGCAGTTTCCCGGGACTAGATCTTTACAATGAGCAGTTCTTC; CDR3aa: CASSFPGLDLYNEQFF
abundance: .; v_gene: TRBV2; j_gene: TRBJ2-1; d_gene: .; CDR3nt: TGTGCCAGCAGTGCTAGGAGAGGCTACAATGAGCAGTTCTTC; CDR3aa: CASSARRGYNEQFF
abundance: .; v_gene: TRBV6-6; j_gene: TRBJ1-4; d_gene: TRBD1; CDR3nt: TGTGCCAGCAAGTTCGGACAGGCTGCAACTAATGAAAAACTGTTTTTT; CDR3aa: CASKFGQAATNEKLFF
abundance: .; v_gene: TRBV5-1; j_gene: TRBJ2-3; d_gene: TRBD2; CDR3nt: TGCGCCAGCAGCTTTACCCCGGGGAGGGGAACTAGCACAGATACGCAGTATTTT; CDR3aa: CASSFTPGRGTSTDTQYF
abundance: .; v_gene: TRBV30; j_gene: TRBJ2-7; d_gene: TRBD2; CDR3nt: TGTGCCTGGAGTGTTGGGTTTGCGGGAGGCCTACCCAAGGAGCAGTACTTC; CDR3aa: CAWSVGFAGGLPKEQYF
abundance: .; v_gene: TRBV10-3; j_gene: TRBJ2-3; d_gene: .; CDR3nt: TGTGCCATCAGTGGTCCGGGAGGCACAGATACGCAGTATTTT; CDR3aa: CAISGPGGTDTQYF
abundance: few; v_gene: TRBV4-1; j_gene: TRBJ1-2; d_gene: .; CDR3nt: TGCGCCAGCAGCCAAGGAAGGGGATCTAACTATGGCTACACCTTC; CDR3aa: CASSQGRGSNYGYTF
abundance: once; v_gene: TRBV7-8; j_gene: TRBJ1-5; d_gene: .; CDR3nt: TGTGCCAGCAGCTTAGTCCCAGATCAGCCCCAGCATTTT; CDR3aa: CASSLVPDQPQHF
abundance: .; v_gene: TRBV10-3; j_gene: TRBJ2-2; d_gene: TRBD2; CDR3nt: TGTGCCATCAGTGAGACGGGACTAGCGGGAGCGAACACCGGGGAGCTGTTTTTT; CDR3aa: CAISETGLAGANTGELFF
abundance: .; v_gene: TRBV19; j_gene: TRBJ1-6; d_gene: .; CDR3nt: TGTGCCACCCAGGACGCGGGGGGTTATAATTCACCCCTCCACTTT; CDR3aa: CATQDAGGYNSPLHF
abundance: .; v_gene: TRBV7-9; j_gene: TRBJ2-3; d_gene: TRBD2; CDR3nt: TGTGCCAGCAGCTTACGACTAGCGGGAGCCCAGTATTTT; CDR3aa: CASSLRLAGAQYF
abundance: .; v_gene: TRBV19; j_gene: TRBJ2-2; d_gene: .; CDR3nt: TGTGCCAGTAACTTGTCGCCTCCTGGACAGGTGCGGGGCGGGGAGCTGTTTTTT; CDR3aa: CASNLSPPGQVRGGELFF
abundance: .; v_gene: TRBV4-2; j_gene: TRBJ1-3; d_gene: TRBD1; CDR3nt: TGTGCCAGCAGCCAAGGGTCGACAGGGGGCAGAAACACCATATATTTT; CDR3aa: CASSQGSTGGRNTIYF
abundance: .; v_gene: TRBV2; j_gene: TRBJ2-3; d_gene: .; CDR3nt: TGTGCCAGCAGTGAGCAGGACAGCAAAACAGATACGCAGTATTTT; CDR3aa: CASSEQDSKTDTQYF
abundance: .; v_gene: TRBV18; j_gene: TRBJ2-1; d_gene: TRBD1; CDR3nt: TGTGCCAGCTCAATCACGGGACAGGGATTCAATGAGCAGTTCTTC; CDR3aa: CASSITGQGFNEQFF
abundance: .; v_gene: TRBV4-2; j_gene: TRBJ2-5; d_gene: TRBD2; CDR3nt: TGTGCCAGCAGCCAAGAGGGCCCAGCGGGAGGGCCGGAGACCCAGTACTTC; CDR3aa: CASSQEGPAGGPETQYF